This TCR beta chain is drawn from a study of human T cells and chemical hapten exposure. V dropped 4 bases and J dropped 0; count of bases not matched to a gene: 6. This CDR3 region has 16 residues. Germline V gene lookup returns CDR1 LGHDT and CDR2 YNNKEL (reference sequence). Via MiXCR, TCRdb re-called the RACE reads, giving one row per CDR3 protein. This sample has hundreds of thousands of distinct CDR3 sequences, with 6% to 7% found just once. Sample time point: patch test 2, 6 weeks after DPC sensitization. Sample treatment: therapeutic diphenylcyclopropenone sensitization with weekly scalp DPC. This clonotype was seen at least ten times.

The chain has TRBV3-1 and TRBJ1-3; 7 bases are shared with TRBD1. The sequencing used whole blood, collected in connection with sensitization to the hapten diphenylcyclopropenone (DPC). This clonotype was sampled from a young woman with alopecia areata. Some clones in this sample may be carry-over from other donors' samples. The CDR3 coding sequence is TGTGCCAGCAGCCTGGACAGGTCTTCCTCTGGAAACACCATATATTTT. Translated: CASSLDRSSSGNTIYF.